Listed below are T cell receptor beta chains from one sample, sequenced in a study of OX40 agonist ivuxolimab in advanced cancers. Measured with immunoSEQ multiplex PCR; TCRdb has only the in-frame clones, and not every one. This sample has nearly 80,000 clones, with about four fifths found just once. The material sequenced was CD4+ or CD8+ T cells sorted from blood, taken in a trial of the OX40 agonist ivuxolimab. The receptors here all came from an adult with an advanced solid tumor such as melanoma, head and neck, liver or kidney cancer. Both conserved end residues are part of each CDR3. The D gene is left open where the match is weak. Clone sizes are given selectively: once, few, many, or a class where the clone is expanded.

TRBJ2-7	TRBD1	.	TRBV19	TGTGCCAGTAGCGCGGACAGGGGAAACTACGAGCAGTACTTC	CASSADRGNYEQYF
TRBJ2-5	.	.	TRBV27	TGTGCCAGCAGTTTATGGGGCTCCCGAGAGTGGTACTTC	CASSLWGSREWYF
TRBJ2-1	TRBD2	.	TRBV10-1	TGCGCCAGCAGTGAGGTTCCAGCGGGGTTCTACAATGAGCAGTTCTTC	CASSEVPAGFYNEQFF
TRBJ2-1	.	.	TRBV10-3	TGTGCCATCAGTGAGCCCCCAAGCGACGAGCAGTTCTTC	CAISEPPSDEQFF
TRBJ1-2	.	.	TRBV19	TGTGCCAGTAGTATACAGGGGCGAAACTATGGCTACACCTTC	CASSIQGRNYGYTF
TRBJ1-1	.	.	TRBV19	TGTGCCAGTAGTGTCCGGGACATAGCGATCATGAACACTGAAGCTTTCTTT	CASSVRDIAIMNTEAFF
TRBJ2-7	TRBD2	few	TRBV28	TGTGCCAGCAGTTTAAGGTCAGCGGGGTACTACGAGCAGTACTTC	CASSLRSAGYYEQYF
TRBJ1-4	TRBD1	.	TRBV5-1	TGCGCCAGCAGCTTGGAAGGACAGGGAATTGAAAAACTGTTTTTT	CASSLEGQGIEKLFF
TRBJ1-1	.	.	TRBV7-8	TGTGCCAGCAGCCCATTCAGGGCTTGGAGGACTGAAGCTTTCTTT	CASSPFRAWRTEAFF
TRBJ2-7	TRBD2	once	TRBV6-5	TGTGCCAGCAGTCCTCGCGCGGGGGACTACGAGCAGTACTTC	CASSPRAGDYEQYF
TRBJ2-7	.	.	TRBV4-3	TGCGCCAGCAGCCCCGGTGGGGGCACTCGACAGATCGAGCAGTACTTC	CASSPGGGTRQIEQYF
TRBJ2-7	TRBD1	.	TRBV13	TGTGCCAGCAGCTCGTCCCAAGGGACAGCTTACTACGAGCAGTACTTC	CASSSSQGTAYYEQYF
TRBJ1-3	.	.	TRBV7-9	TGTGCCAGCAGCTTAGCGTTAGACACCATATATTTT	CASSLALDTIYF
TRBJ2-1	TRBD2	.	TRBV5-1	TGCGCCAGCTCTTGGGGGGGATACAATGAGCAGTTCTTC	CASSWGGYNEQFF
TRBJ2-2	.	.	TRBV7-2	TGTGCCAGCAGCTTTATAGTTACCACCGGGGAGCTGTTTTTT	CASSFIVTTGELFF
TRBJ2-7	.	.	TRBV11-3	TGTGCCAGCAGCTTTGCTAAGGGCCTGTCCTACGAGCAGTACTTC	CASSFAKGLSYEQYF
TRBJ2-1	.	.	TRBV6-5	TGTGCCAGCAGTTACTCGCGGCCTAGCAGGATCTATGAGCAGTTCTTC	CASSYSRPSRIYEQFF